The 14 T cell receptor beta chains below were found in one sample sequenced in a study of blood T cell repertoires in COVID-19. Sequenced by immunoSEQ multiplex PCR; TCRdb stores in-frame clones only, minus some. The profile shows 150,000 to 200,000 clones, around four fifths of them singletons. Sequencing used PBMCs or T cells enriched from blood (not recorded which). The source of these receptors is a woman aged 45-60 years who had recovered from COVID-19.

The chain employs TRBV4-3 and TRBJ2-1, with unresolved D. Trimming removed 0 bases from V and 7 bases from J, with 7 bases in between. Germline loops: CDR1 LGHNA, CDR2 YSLEER. The CDR3 loop spans 13 amino acids. CDR3 sequence (DNA): TGCGCCAGCAGCCAAGATTTTATAAATGAGCAGTTCTTC. This translates into CASSQDFINEQFF.

The rearrangement uses TRBV2 and TRBJ1-1, with D perhaps TRBD1 (5 bases). Germline CDR1 SNHLY, CDR2 FYNNEI. The CDR3 is made up of 13 amino acids. Between the trimmed V and J ends, which lost 8 bases and 1 base, there was a span of 11 bases. CDR3 protein: CASGLTANTEAFF. CDR3 nucleotide sequence: TGTGCCAGCGGTCTGACAGCGAACACTGAAGCTTTCTTT.

The rearrangement joins TRBV13 to TRBJ2-3; no clear D. Per the germline V gene, CDR1 is PRHDT and CDR2 is FYEKMQ (reference sequence). The CDR3 is 12 residues long. V gave up 4 bases and J gave up 5 bases, with 7 bases separating them. Here the CDR3 DNA reads TGTGCCAGCAGCTCATGGCAAGATACGCAGTATTTT. The encoded protein is CASSSWQDTQYF.

The chain recombines TRBV6-2 or TRBV6-3 with TRBJ1-1; D uncertain. Trimming removed 2 bases from V and 0 bases from J, with 10 bases in between. This CDR3 region has 15 residues. The V gene's germline CDR1 is MNHEY and CDR2 SVGEGT. The chain's CDR3 is CASSYPRAVNTEAFF. Written as DNA, the CDR3 is TGTGCCAGCAGTTACCCGAGGGCTGTGAACACTGAAGCTTTCTTT.

The V gene is TRBV4-3, the J gene TRBJ1-6; the match to TRBD1 covers 8 bases. The CDR3 spans 15 residues. The germline gives CDR1 LGHNA, CDR2 YSLEER. Germline trimming cut 4 bases from V and 6 bases from J; bases unmatched to any gene: 5. The CDR3 protein is CASSLSGQGNSPLHF. Here the CDR3 DNA reads TGCGCCAGCAGCCTGTCCGGACAGGGTAATTCACCCCTCCACTTT.

The rearrangement uses TRBV30 and TRBJ1-1; D ambiguous. The CDR3 is 12 residues long. Germline V gives CDR1 GTSNPN, CDR2 SVGIG (reference sequence). The V gene lost 5 bases and the J gene lost 3 bases, with 10 bases spanning the gap. As DNA, the CDR3 is TGTGCCTGGGGATGGGCTGACACTGAAGCTTTCTTT. This translates into CAWGWADTEAFF.

In this sample, this clone turned up many times. The chain joins TRBV2 to TRBJ1-5, with a tentative D call TRBD1 (5 bases). Germline lookup yields CDR1 SNHLY and CDR2 FYNNEI. Trimming shortened V by 8 bases and J by 2 bases, and 13 bases separated the two germline ends. There are 14 residues in the CDR3. The CDR3 DNA reads as TGTGCCAGCGGGAGGGACTTCGGCAATCAGCCCCAGCATTTT. Translating gives CASGRDFGNQPQHF.

The gene calls are TRBV7-2 and TRBJ2-1; the match to TRBD2 covers 9 bases. Unmatched junction bases numbered 9, after V lost 7 bases and J lost 5 bases. The CDR3 loop spans 15 amino acids. Germline V gene sequence: CDR1 SGHTA, CDR2 FQGNSA. The CDR3 DNA follows: TGTGCCAGCACGGTTAGCGGGGGCGCACACAATGAGCAGTTCTTC. Translating it yields CASTVSGGAHNEQFF.

This chain links TRBV4-1 with TRBJ1-1; D is unresolved. In germline, CDR1 is MGHRA, CDR2 YSYEKL. V was pared by 3 bases and J by 2 bases, with 13 bases between. This CDR3 has 15 amino acids. CDR3 loop: CASSHHREHNTEAFF. The CDR3, as DNA: TGCGCCAGCAGCCACCACCGGGAACATAACACTGAAGCTTTCTTT.

CDR3 sequence reads: CASTRRSRTEAFF. The CDR3 nucleotides read TGTGCCAGCACCAGAAGGAGTAGGACTGAAGCTTTCTTT. The chain employs TRBV6-5 and TRBJ1-1; no clear D gene. Germline CDR1 reads MNHEY; CDR2 reads SVGAGI. This CDR3 has 13 residues. Trimming took off 7 bases at V and 5 bases at J, with 14 bases between the two ends.

This chain connects TRBV19 to TRBJ2-2; D gene uncertain. Germline CDR1 reads LNHDA; CDR2 reads SQIVND (reference sequence). CDR3 length equals 15 residues. V dropped 2 bases and J dropped 0 bases, with 7 bases sitting between them. The CDR3 loop is CASSIYPSNTGELFF. The CDR3 DNA sequence: TGTGCCAGTAGTATATATCCGTCGAACACCGGGGAGCTGTTTTTT.

This chain links TRBV24-1 with TRBJ2-7; 13 nucleotides agree with TRBD2. Germline lookup yields CDR1 KGHDR and CDR2 SFDVKD. V shed 9 bases, J shed 6 bases, and the junction held 10 bases outside the gene matches. The CDR3 extends over 15 amino acids. CDR3 coding DNA: TGTGCCACCCGGACTAGCGGGAGCCTCTTTGCCGAGCAGTACGTC. Translation: CATRTSGSLFAEQYV.

The chain joins TRBV5-1 to TRBJ1-2; 7 nucleotides agree with TRBD1. Germline CDR1 reads SGHRS; CDR2 reads YFSETQ. This CDR3 spans 14 amino acids. V dropped 0 bases and J dropped 6; count of bases not matched to a gene: 5. In nucleotides, the CDR3 is TGCGCCAGCAGCTTGGTTTCCGGGACAGATGGCTACACCTTC. Encoded protein: CASSLVSGTDGYTF.

The rearrangement uses TRBV9 and TRBJ2-1, with 13 bases identical to TRBD2. Per germline, CDR1 SGDLS and CDR2 YYNGEE. The CDR3 loop spans 15 amino acids. V dropped 3 bases and J dropped 6; count of bases not matched to a gene: 3. CDR3 loop: CASSGTSGRANEQFF. The CDR3 DNA is TGTGCCAGCAGCGGAACTAGCGGGAGGGCCAATGAGCAGTTCTTC.